The next 21 T cell receptor beta chains were all read from a single sample in a study of T cells in Graves' hyperthyroidism and ophthalmopathy. Amplification yielded TCR beta CDR3 regions, with RNA transcripts as the source. HTBI primers were employed in a first-round RT-PCR of the TCR CDR3. Each CDR3 protein gets one entry after TCRdb re-called the multiplex PCR reads with MiXCR. The table records hundreds of thousands of distinct CDR3 sequences, roughly 37% of them present only once. Sequenced input: blood. These receptors all come from a man younger than 35 with Graves' hyperthyroidism.

This clonotype was counted many times. The chain employs TRBV7-2 and TRBJ1-6; D gene uncertain. This CDR3 spans 15 amino acids. Germline lookup yields CDR1 SGHTA and CDR2 FQGNSA. V was clipped by 2 bases and J by 5 bases, with 10 bases between them. CDR3 region: CASSLSGRNNSPLHF. The CDR3 DNA reads as TGTGCCAGCAGCTTATCGGGCAGGAATAATTCACCCCTCCACTTT.

This clonotype was seen at least ten times. The gene calls are TRBV6-6 and TRBJ1-5, with 7 bases fitting TRBD1. The CDR3 totals 14 residues. The ends lost 6 bases at V and 4 bases at J; junction bases unmatched: 6. CDR1 MNHNY and CDR2 SVGAGI come from the germline V gene (reference sequence). The CDR3 coding sequence is TGTGCCAGCAGCCCTCTACAGGGGAATCAGCCCCAGCATTTT. Its translation: CASSPLQGNQPQHF.

The chain links TRBV10-3 to TRBJ2-7, with a weak D call TRBD2 (5 bases). The CDR3 contains 13 residues. The V and J ends lost 10 bases and 3 bases respectively, with 16 bases between them. The V gene's germline CDR1 is ENHRY and CDR2 SYGVKD. The DNA for the CDR3 is TGTGCCAGCAGAGGGCTGATCAACTACGAGCAGTACTTC. Translation: CASRGLINYEQYF.

This clonotype has a count of ten or more. This sequence joins TRBV29-1 and TRBJ1-1; D not resolved. CDR1 SQVTM and CDR2 ANQGSEA come from the germline V gene. Trimming removed 5 bases at V and 2 bases at J, with 12 bases between. CDR3 length: 13 amino acids. The CDR3 sequence: CSVFLQANTEAFF. The DNA of the CDR3 is TGCAGCGTTTTTCTTCAGGCTAACACTGAAGCTTTCTTT.

The chain is built from TRBV5-6 and TRBJ1-1, with a weak D call TRBD1 (5 bases). With 0 bases removed from V and 2 bases from J, the gap between germline ends came to 8 bases. This CDR3 is 14 amino acids long. Germline lookup yields CDR1 SGHDT and CDR2 YYEEEE. The CDR3 protein is CASSLGQCNTEAFF. The CDR3 DNA follows: TGTGCCAGCAGCTTGGGACAGTGTAACACTGAAGCTTTCTTT.

This clonotype was found a few times. The V and J genes are TRBV19 and TRBJ2-7; TRBD2 might be the D (6 bases). Trimming removed 6 bases from V and 0 bases from J, with 12 bases in between. Per the germline V gene, CDR1 is LNHDA and CDR2 is SQIVND (reference sequence). CDR3 length equals 14 residues. In nucleotides, the CDR3 is TGTGCCAGTAGCCTCCGGGACTTCTCCTACGAGCAGTACTTC. It is translated as CASSLRDFSYEQYF.

This clonotype was picked up a small number of times. The CDR3 is CASSLELAEAGELFF. CDR3 nucleotides: TGCGCCAGCAGCTTGGAGCTAGCGGAGGCCGGGGAGCTGTTTTTT. This sequence joins TRBV5-1 and TRBJ2-2; 7 nucleotides match TRBD2. The ends lost 0 bases at V and 6 bases at J; junction bases unmatched: 5. CDR3 length: 15 amino acids. CDR1 is SGHRS, CDR2 YFSETQ, per germline.

This rearrangement joins TRBV7-9 to TRBJ1-5; 8 bases are shared with TRBD1. CDR3 length: 14 residues. The germline V gene encodes CDR1 SEHNR and CDR2 FQNEAQ (reference sequence). The J segment lost 8 bases and the V segment lost 1 base, leaving 4 bases of the junction unmatched. As DNA, the CDR3 is TGTGCCAGCAGCTTAGGGGCAGGGGGCAAGCCCCAGCATTTT. Its translation: CASSLGAGGKPQHF. Filled out from reference TRBV7-9 and TRBJ1-5, the complete variable domain reads DTGVSQNPRHKITKRGQNVTFRCDPISEHNRLYWYRQTLGQGPEFLTYFQNEAQLEKSRLLSDRFSAERPKGSFSTLEIQRTEQGDSAMYLCASSLGAGGKPQHFGDGTRLSIL.

This clonotype was observed at least ten times. The V call is TRBV6-5, the J call TRBJ2-7; 7 bases map to TRBD1. The CDR3 is 14 residues long. Losses at the gene ends were 6 bases for V and 4 bases for J; bases not matched to a gene: 9. Germline CDR1 reads MNHEY; CDR2 reads SVGAGI. CDR3 bases: TGTGCCAGCAGCCCAGGGGGATGGGGGTACGAGCAGTACTTC. It encodes CASSPGGWGYEQYF.

The chain links TRBV20-1 to TRBJ2-5; weak D call: TRBD1 (5 bases). The V and J ends lost 3 bases and 2 bases respectively, with 16 bases between them. The CDR3 has 15 amino acids. The germline CDR1 and CDR2 sequences are DFQATT and SNEGSKA (reference sequence). CDR3 amino acids: CSASASDSEQETQYF. As DNA, the CDR3 is TGCAGTGCTAGTGCCTCCGACAGCGAACAAGAGACCCAGTACTTC.

This clonotype was picked up a small number of times. The rearrangement joins TRBV9 to TRBJ2-7; D possibly corresponds to TRBD1 (6 bases). The CDR3 length is 15 residues. CDR1 SGDLS and CDR2 YYNGEE come from the germline V gene. Between the trimmed V and J ends, which lost 4 bases and 1 base, there was a span of 15 bases. CDR3 amino acids: CASSLQPTGSYEQYF. CDR3 DNA sequence: TGTGCCAGCAGCTTACAGCCCACAGGGTCCTACGAGCAGTACTTC.

The rearrangement links TRBV14 to TRBJ2-5; D may be TRBD2 (6 bases). Trimming took off 6 bases at V and 4 bases at J, with 15 bases between the two ends. The CDR3 spans 14 residues. Germline assignment: CDR1 SGHDN and CDR2 FVKESK. CDR3 sequence: CASSLAGWRETQYF. Written as DNA, the CDR3 is TGTGCCAGCAGTTTGGCGGGGTGGAGAGAGACCCAGTACTTC.

V is TRBV12-3 or TRBV12-4 and J is TRBJ2-7, with D perhaps matching TRBD2 (6 bases). The germline V and J ends were trimmed by 6 bases and 2 bases, with 17 bases remaining between them. This CDR3 has 15 amino acids. Here the CDR3 DNA reads TGTGCCAGCAGGAAACTGGGACTGGCTACCTACGAGCAGTACTTC. Its protein is CASRKLGLATYEQYF.

At least ten counts were recorded for this clonotype. The chain carries TRBV7-6 and TRBJ1-4; D is uncertain. This CDR3 has 12 amino acids. Trimming stripped 6 bases from V and 5 bases from J, with 7 bases between. The germline V gene encodes CDR1 SGHVS and CDR2 FNYEAQ. The CDR3 protein is CASSPKNEKLFF. CDR3 in DNA: TGTGCCAGCAGTCCCAAGAATGAAAAACTGTTTTTT.

The genes are TRBV6-4 and TRBJ2-3, with TRBD2 identical over 8 bases. The CDR3 is 15 residues long. The trim removed 2 bases at V and 4 bases at J, leaving 5 bases unmatched. CDR1 is MRHNA and CDR2 is SNTAGT in the germline V gene. This CDR3 is CASSDRGGLADTQYF. The CDR3 nucleotides are TGTGCCAGCAGTGACCGGGGGGGCCTGGCAGATACGCAGTATTTT.

The chain joins TRBV2 to TRBJ2-5, with D tentatively TRBD2 (5 bases). Germline CDR1 is SNHLY and CDR2 is FYNNEI. The CDR3 runs 14 residues. Trimming pared 3 bases from V and 5 bases from J, leaving 13 bases between. CDR3 coding DNA: TGTGCCAGCAGTGACGAGGGATCGTCGGAGACCCAGTACTTC. It yields the protein CASSDEGSSETQYF.

On this clonotype itself: A much larger clonotype is one base distant, so this may be a read error. CDR3 DNA: TGTGCCAGCAGGGGGGGACAGCTCCCCTATGGCCACACCTTC. Its protein is CASRGGQLPYGHTF. The chain carries TRBV12-3 or TRBV12-4 and TRBJ1-2, with 7 nucleotides matching TRBD1. This CDR3 contains 14 residues.

This clonotype showed up just a few times. In nucleotides, the CDR3 is TGTGCCAGCATCCCGACAGGGACGGGCACTGAAGCTTTCTTT. Residues: CASIPTGTGTEAFF. The chain links TRBV12-3 or TRBV12-4 to TRBJ1-1; 7 bases are a match to TRBD1. V lost 7 bases and J lost 4; bases outside the gene matches: 9. The CDR3 spans 14 residues.

This clonotype was detected only a few times. Relative to the germline gene, one junction end is altered; a read error may explain this. The rearrangement uses TRBV5-5 and TRBJ2-5; 7 bases fit TRBD1. Germline CDR1 is SGHKS and CDR2 is YYEKEE (reference sequence). The CDR3 has 15 amino acids. This CDR3 is CASSLTGPYQETQYF. As DNA, the CDR3 is TGCGCCAGCAGCTTGACAGGGCCGTATCAAGAGACCCAGTACTTC.

The CDR3: CASSLIASTDTQYF. CDR3 in DNA: TGTGCCAGCAGCTTAATAGCGAGCACAGATACGCAGTATTTT. V gene TRBV7-3 combines with J gene TRBJ2-3; TRBD2 is a possible D gene (5 bases). This CDR3 spans 14 amino acids. Trimming removed 1 base at V and 0 bases at J, with 5 bases between. Per germline, CDR1 SGHTA and CDR2 FQGTGA.

The chain employs TRBV27 and TRBJ1-1; D is ambiguous. The V gene lost 4 bases and the J gene lost 6 bases, with 12 bases spanning the gap. This CDR3 region has 13 residues. Per the germline V gene, CDR1 is MNHEY and CDR2 is SMNVEV (reference sequence). CDR3 protein: CASSSPVGAEAFF. The CDR3 DNA reads as TGTGCCAGCAGTTCCCCAGTTGGCGCTGAAGCTTTCTTT.